The 21 T cell receptor beta chains in this list originate from one sample, sequenced in a study of patients and donors after allogeneic stem cell transplantation. From the RT-PCR reads, TCRdb called clonotypes with MiXCR, one entry per CDR3 protein. This sample has approximately 160,000 distinct CDR3 sequences, with about 32% found just once. Sequencing used blood, either unsorted or a sorted T cell fraction (not recorded which). These receptors all stem from a human donor who was either an allogeneic HSCT recipient or a stem cell or donor lymphocyte infusion donor (not recorded which). It is not recorded whose cells these are; they may come from a transplant donor.

The chain has TRBV7-2 and TRBJ2-3; D ambiguous. Germline V gene sequence: CDR1 SGHTA, CDR2 FQGNSA. The V gene lost 4 bases and the J gene lost 4 bases, with 9 bases spanning the gap. The CDR3 consists of 13 residues. The CDR3 here is CASSYPRPDTQYF. CDR3 coding DNA: TGTGCCAGCAGCTATCCTAGGCCAGATACGCAGTATTTT. Using reference TRBV7-2 and TRBJ2-3 for the parts outside the CDR3, the full variable domain is GAGVSQSPSNKVTEKGKDVELRCDPISGHTALYWYRQSLGQGLEFLIYFQGNSAPDKSGLPSDRFSAERTGGSVSTLTIQRTQQEDSAVYLCASSYPRPDTQYFGPGTRLTVL.

The table lists this clonotype with a few counts. The chain recombines TRBV27 with TRBJ2-7; D might be TRBD1 (5 bases). CDR3 size: 15 residues. Trimming removed 3 bases at V and 2 bases at J, with 14 bases between. The germline V gene has CDR1 MNHEY and CDR2 SMNVEV (reference sequence). The DNA for the CDR3 is TGTGCCAGCAGTTTTGGGGCCACAGGTACCTACGAGCAGTACTTC. Amino acid sequence: CASSFGATGTYEQYF.

This chain uses TRBV28 with TRBJ2-7; D is uncertain. CDR1 and CDR2 from the germline V gene are MDHEN and SYDVKM. V was cut by 2 bases and J by 9 bases, with 11 bases left in between. The CDR3 has 12 residues. CDR3 in DNA: TGTGCCAGCAGTTTAAGTCGCGTGGGGCAGTACTTC. It encodes CASSLSRVGQYF.

The genes are TRBV5-4 and TRBJ2-5, with D unresolved. Germline V gene data show CDR1 as SGHNT and CDR2 as YYREEE (reference sequence). This CDR3 region has 12 residues. V was cut by 2 bases and J by 1 base, with 3 bases left in between. The CDR3 bases are TGTGCCAGCAGCTTTCTCCAAGAGACCCAGTACTTC. Encoded protein: CASSFLQETQYF.

This clonotype turned up a few times. The genes are TRBV28 and TRBJ1-2; maybe TRBD1 (6 bases). CDR3 length: 15 residues. Per germline, CDR1 MDHEN and CDR2 SYDVKM. Trimming cost V 7 bases and J 5 bases, with 20 bases left between them. Here the CDR3 reads CASTLSGANLYGYTF. DNA for the CDR3: TGTGCCAGCACCCTTTCGGGGGCCAACTTATATGGCTACACCTTC.

The rearrangement links TRBV5-6 to TRBJ2-4; no clear D. The CDR3 extends over 14 amino acids. The germline V gene has CDR1 SGHDT and CDR2 YYEEEE. Trimming took off 2 bases at V and 0 bases at J, with 6 bases between the two ends. The CDR3 DNA reads TGTGCCAGCAGCTTCTCAGGAGCCAAAAACATTCAGTACTTC. It yields the protein CASSFSGAKNIQYF.

This clonotype was seen more than once but under ten times. The V and J genes are TRBV4-1 and TRBJ2-7; a possible D gene is TRBD2 (5 bases). The CDR3 loop spans 15 amino acids. The V and J ends lost 1 base and 7 bases respectively, with 17 bases between them. Germline V lookup: CDR1 MGHRA, CDR2 YSYEKL. The CDR3 protein is CASSQGDTGIREQYF. For the CDR3, the DNA is TGCGCCAGCAGCCAAGGTGACACCGGGATTAGAGAGCAGTACTTC.

In this sample, this clonotype turned up once. This chain connects TRBV7-2 to TRBJ1-6; D is possibly TRBD1 (6 bases). Looked up from germline, CDR1 is SGHTA and CDR2 is FQGNSA. The CDR3 covers 13 residues. Trimming left V 3 bases short and J 10 bases short, with 10 bases between. Here the CDR3 reads CASSFNRVSPLHF. CDR3 nucleotide sequence: TGTGCCAGCAGCTTCAACAGGGTCTCACCCCTCCACTTT.

In the case of this clonotype: One junction end disagrees with the germline gene, perhaps due to a read error. The J gene is TRBJ2-3, the V gene TRBV7-2; 9 positions match TRBD2. Germline lookup yields CDR1 SGHTA and CDR2 FQGNSA. This CDR3 region has 14 residues. CDR3 protein: CASSIAGVVDTQYF. Written as DNA, the CDR3 is TGTGCCAGCAGCATAGCGGGGGTGGTAGATACGCAGTATTTT.

The rearrangement links TRBV6-5 to TRBJ1-1; D gene ambiguous. The CDR3 has 14 amino acids. The germline CDR1 and CDR2 sequences are MNHEY and SVGAGI. Deletions cut 0 bases from V and 5 bases from J, with 10 bases between. The CDR3 reads CASSYSTRLTEAFF. In DNA, the CDR3 is TGTGCCAGCAGTTACTCGACTCGCTTGACTGAAGCTTTCTTT.

The gene calls are TRBV6-5 and TRBJ1-3, with D maybe TRBD1 (5 bases). The CDR3 sequence is 16 residues long. The germline V gene encodes CDR1 MNHEY and CDR2 SVGAGI. The V and J ends lost 2 bases and 2 bases respectively, with 13 bases between them. CDR3 sequence reads: CASSYGNPGTGNTIYF. The CDR3 DNA reads as TGTGCCAGCAGTTACGGAAACCCAGGGACTGGAAACACCATATATTTT.

This chain uses TRBV12-3 or TRBV12-4 with TRBJ2-1; D is possibly TRBD1 or TRBD2 (5 bases each). V was clipped by 3 bases and J by 10 bases, with 10 bases between them. The CDR3 spans 12 residues. The CDR3 nucleotides read TGTGCCAGCAGTTTGGTGGGACGGGAGCAGTTCTTC. Residues: CASSLVGREQFF.

This clonotype has more than one count but fewer than ten. V is TRBV4-3 and J is TRBJ1-3; unclear D gene. Germline V gene sequence: CDR1 LGHNA, CDR2 YSLEER. V was pared by 0 bases and J by 1 base, with 10 bases between. CDR3 size: 16 residues. CDR3 region: CASSQEWVESGNTIYF. In DNA form, the CDR3 reads TGCGCCAGCAGCCAAGAGTGGGTTGAATCTGGAAACACCATATATTTT.

The chain links TRBV7-9 to TRBJ1-2; no clear D. V dropped 5 bases and J dropped 3 bases, with 16 bases sitting between them. The CDR3 is 15 residues long. CDR1 and CDR2 (germline): SEHNR, FQNEAQ (reference sequence). CDR3 in amino acids: CASSSAGHLDYGYTF. The CDR3 coding sequence is TGTGCCAGCAGCAGCGCGGGTCATCTGGACTATGGCTACACCTTC.

The chain has TRBV5-1 and TRBJ2-5, with D unresolved. V lost 0 bases and J 1 base, leaving 7 bases between the germline ends. Per the germline V gene, CDR1 is SGHRS and CDR2 is YFSETQ. This CDR3 region has 14 residues. The CDR3 sequence is CASSLAVVQETQYF. The CDR3 DNA sequence: TGCGCCAGCAGCTTGGCTGTAGTCCAAGAGACCCAGTACTTC.

This clonotype was detected a few times. The gene calls are TRBV27 and TRBJ1-2; 10 bases align to TRBD1. After removal of 7 bases from V and 1 base from J, the junction contained 3 bases not matched to a gene. CDR1 and CDR2 (germline): MNHEY, SMNVEV (reference sequence). There are 14 residues in the CDR3. The CDR3 DNA is TGTGCCAGCACCCGGACAGGGGGTAACTATGGCTACACCTTC. It yields the protein CASTRTGGNYGYTF.

The J gene is TRBJ2-3, the V gene TRBV28; tentatively, D is TRBD1 (6 bases). The V end was cut by 3 bases, the J end by 13 bases, with 23 bases between. The CDR3 has 15 amino acids. Germline-derived CDR1 and CDR2 are MDHEN and SYDVKM. This chain's CDR3 is CASSFNVITGQMEYF. The CDR3, as DNA: TGTGCCAGCAGTTTCAACGTCATTACGGGACAAATGGAGTATTTT.

Note on this clonotype: A much more abundant neighbour one base away suggests this may be a read error. This chain uses TRBV6-2 or TRBV6-3 with TRBJ1-2; TRBD1 is a possible D gene (5 bases). V dropped 10 bases and J dropped 8 bases, with 20 bases sitting between them. Germline V CDR1 and CDR2: MNHEY, SVGEGT. CDR3 length: 13 amino acids. CDR3 in amino acids: CANSHDRATGYTF. CDR3 coding DNA: TGTGCCAACAGCCACGACAGAGCGACGGGCTACACCTTC.

The table lists this clonotype with many counts. The gene calls are TRBV4-2 and TRBJ2-1; D possibly corresponds to TRBD2 (5 bases). V shed 0 bases and J shed 4 bases, with 10 bases lying between them. This CDR3 is built from 15 residues. Germline CDR1 LGHNA, CDR2 YNFKEQ. As DNA, the CDR3 is TGTGCCAGCAGCCAAGATTCTAGCCCATACAATGAGCAGTTCTTC. Its protein is CASSQDSSPYNEQFF.

This clonotype was counted between two and nine times. V is TRBV29-1 and J is TRBJ2-7; 9 positions match TRBD1. Germline CDR1 and CDR2: SQVTM and ANQGSEA. V trimming: 3 bases; J trimming: 5 bases; junction bases outside the gene matches: 11. This CDR3 region has 15 residues. CDR3 nucleotide sequence: TGCAGCGTTGACGGAACAGGGGGCGCTAGGGACGAGCAGTACTTC. The encoded protein is CSVDGTGGARDEQYF.

This clonotype came up a few times. The chain uses TRBV6-2 or TRBV6-3 and TRBJ2-4; 12 nucleotides match TRBD2. The CDR3 is 19 amino acids. The V segment lost 4 bases and the J segment 4 bases; nucleotides outside the gene matches: 14. CDR1 and CDR2 from the germline V gene are MNHEY and SVGEGT. The CDR3 DNA follows: TGTGCCAGCAGTTTTAGACTAGCGGGAGCTGAATGGCGAAAAAACATTCAGTACTTC. It encodes CASSFRLAGAEWRKNIQYF.